This T cell receptor beta chain comes out of a study of T cell responses to AZD1222 COVID-19 vaccine. Regarding the study as a whole: In a largely white British group with more females than males, clonal diversity was possibly underestimated. The study sampled repertoires only after the peak T cell response.

This CDR3 has 16 residues. V lost 5 bases and J lost 5; bases outside the gene matches: 12. Looked up from germline, CDR1 is SGHAT and CDR2 is FQNNGV. A word on this clone: Its specificity is unknown.

Clones were sequenced by immunoSEQ multiplex PCR, and TCRdb holds only the in-frame ones, with some missing. The top ten clones hold over 3% of a sample with about 78,000 clones, around nine tenths of them seen once. This material consisted of peripheral blood, taken 28 days after the second AZD1222 dose. This chain links TRBV11-2 with TRBJ2-1; TRBD2 matches at 7 bases. This clonotype was obtained from an adult who received the AZD1222 COVID-19 vaccine. The CDR3 reads CASSPGVRETHNEQFF. The CDR3 region has the DNA TGTGCCAGCAGCCCGGGGGTGCGGGAGACCCACAATGAGCAGTTCTTC.